These 18 T cell receptor beta chains share one sample of origin, sequenced in a study of shared clonotypes between healthy human individuals. Clones were read by immunoSEQ multiplex PCR, and TCRdb kept only the in-frame ones, dropping some. Among 550,000 to 700,000 clones listed, about three quarters were seen once. Sequencing was performed on memory CD4+ T cells sorted from blood. Subset of the sample: CD45RA-negative fraction. The receptors come from a woman aged 25 to 45 in good health.

The rearrangement links TRBV29-1 to TRBJ2-5; tentative D call: TRBD1 (6 bases). The V and J ends lost 7 bases and 5 bases respectively, with 11 bases between them. This CDR3 region has 11 residues. Germline V gives CDR1 SQVTM, CDR2 ANQGSEA. The DNA of the CDR3 is TGCAGCGGGGGGCGTACGGAGACCCAGTACTTC. Protein: CSGGRTETQYF.

The chain uses TRBV7-9 and TRBJ2-7; 8 nucleotides match TRBD1. CDR1 is SEHNR and CDR2 is FQNEAQ in the germline V gene (reference sequence). V lost 1 base and J lost 3; bases outside the gene matches: 11. CDR3 size: 17 residues. CDR3 in DNA: TGTGCCAGCAGCTTAGAAACTTGGGACAGGAAGAACTACGAGCAGTACTTC. This sequence encodes CASSLETWDRKNYEQYF.

This clone was counted between two and nine times. The chain is built from TRBV2 and TRBJ1-3; D uncertain. Germline V gene data show CDR1 as SNHLY and CDR2 as FYNNEI. V was pared by 6 bases and J by 4 bases, with 10 bases between. The CDR3 is made up of 13 amino acids. CDR3 in DNA: TGTGCCAGCAGGAGAGAGGAAGGAAACACCATATATTTT. Encoded protein: CASRREEGNTIYF. Supplemented by reference TRBV2 and TRBJ1-3, the full variable domain reads EPEVTQTPSHQVTQMGQEVILRCVPISNHLYFYWYRQILGQKVEFLVSFYNNEISEKSEIFDDQFSVERPDGSNFTLKIRSTKLEDSAMYFCASRREEGNTIYFGEGSWLTVV.

This rearrangement joins TRBV6-1 to TRBJ1-1, with 7 positions matching TRBD1. V shed 3 bases and J 4 bases; nucleotides not matched to a gene: 5. Germline V gene sequence: CDR1 MNHNS, CDR2 SASEGT. CDR3 length: 14 amino acids. The CDR3 bases are TGTGCCAGCAGTGATCCGGGACAGCTCACTGAAGCTTTCTTT. Amino acid sequence: CASSDPGQLTEAFF.

This rearrangement joins TRBV28 to TRBJ1-2; no clear D gene. This CDR3 has 13 residues. Trimming left V 8 bases short and J 2 bases short, with 12 bases between. Germline CDR1 MDHEN, CDR2 SYDVKM. CDR3 coding DNA: TGTGCCAGCCGACAACCCTACAACTATGGCTACACCTTC. Amino acid sequence: CASRQPYNYGYTF.

Only a few counts were recorded for this clone. The rearrangement uses TRBV6-5 and TRBJ1-5; 7 positions match TRBD1. Looked up from germline, CDR1 is MNHEY and CDR2 is SVGAGI. There are 14 residues in the CDR3. The V segment lost 6 bases and the J segment 2 bases; nucleotides outside the gene matches: 4. The chain's CDR3 is CASSKDRGNQPQHF. Here the CDR3 DNA reads TGTGCCAGCAGCAAAGACAGGGGCAATCAGCCCCAGCATTTT.

J is TRBJ1-2 and V is TRBV9; 9 nucleotides match TRBD1. The CDR3 sequence is 14 residues long. The V gene's germline CDR1 is SGDLS and CDR2 YYNGEE. Trimming took 4 bases from V and 5 from J; bases not matched to a gene: 6. The CDR3, as DNA: TGTGCCAGCAGCTTATCCGGGACAGGGTATGGCTACACCTTC. This gives the protein CASSLSGTGYGYTF.

The chain uses TRBV13 and TRBJ1-5; D is uncertain. Germline V lookup: CDR1 PRHDT, CDR2 FYEKMQ (reference sequence). V was trimmed by 5 bases and J by 6 bases, leaving 8 bases between them. The CDR3 length is 12 residues. This CDR3 reads CASSLNGQPQHF. The CDR3 bases are TGTGCCAGCAGCCTAAACGGTCAGCCCCAGCATTTT.

This chain joins TRBV6-5 and TRBJ1-1; weak D call: TRBD1 (5 bases). Trimming stripped 6 bases from V and 8 bases from J, with 16 bases between. From germline, CDR1 is MNHEY and CDR2 SVGAGI. This CDR3 comprises 13 residues. The CDR3 loop is CASSPIGTAEAFF. The CDR3 DNA follows: TGTGCCAGCAGCCCTATCGGGACTGCCGAAGCTTTCTTT.

With respect to this clone: A far larger clone is a single base away, which makes a read error likely. The rearrangement joins TRBV7-8 to TRBJ1-1; TRBD1 matches at 7 bases. V lost 5 bases to trimming and J lost 3 bases; unmatched junction nucleotides: 3. The CDR3 length is 13 residues. From germline, CDR1 is SGHVS and CDR2 FQNEAQ. CDR3 protein: CASSPQGDTEAFF. CDR3 in DNA: TGTGCCAGCAGCCCTCAGGGGGACACTGAAGCTTTCTTT.

This clone is a singleton in its sample. The chain carries TRBV30 and TRBJ2-1, with TRBD2 matching 10 bases. The CDR3 sequence is 15 residues long. Germline-derived CDR1 and CDR2 are GTSNPN and SVGIG (reference sequence). The V gene end was trimmed by 3 bases and the J gene end by 9 bases; junction bases not matched to a gene: 11. This CDR3 reads CAWSTLAGAFGEQFF. The CDR3 nucleotides read TGTGCCTGGAGCACCCTAGCGGGAGCCTTCGGTGAGCAGTTCTTC.

The chain carries TRBV7-6 and TRBJ2-3; D tentatively reads TRBD1 or TRBD2 (7 bases each). The germline V gene has CDR1 SGHVS and CDR2 FNYEAQ. This CDR3 has 14 residues. Trimming cost V 4 bases and J 9 bases, with 17 bases left between them. Written as DNA, the CDR3 is TGTGCCAGCAGCTCGACCCAGGGGGGGAACACGCAGTATTTT. Residues: CASSSTQGGNTQYF. The full variable domain, its missing parts supplied by reference TRBV7-6 and TRBJ2-3, is GAGVSQSPRYKVTKRGQDVALRCDPISGHVSLYWYRQALGQGPEFLTYFNYEAQQDKSGLPNDRFSAERPEGSISTLTIQRTEQRDSAMYRCASSSTQGGNTQYFGPGTRLTVL.

The chain combines TRBV30 with TRBJ2-3, with 13 bases fitting TRBD2. V dropped 2 bases and J dropped 3; count of bases not matched to a gene: 8. CDR1 is GTSNPN and CDR2 is SVGIG in the germline V gene (reference sequence). This CDR3 is 17 amino acids long. This CDR3 reads CAWSPPGLAGVTDTQYF. The CDR3 DNA follows: TGTGCCTGGAGTCCTCCCGGACTAGCGGGAGTGACAGATACGCAGTATTTT.

This rearrangement joins TRBV7-7 to TRBJ1-4; D is unclear. The CDR3 has 14 amino acids. V shed 5 bases and J shed 6 bases, with 13 bases lying between them. Germline V CDR1 and CDR2: SSHAT, FNYEAQ (reference sequence). CDR3 residues: CASSPRAGHEKLFF. CDR3 nucleotides: TGTGCCAGCAGCCCGCGGGCCGGCCATGAAAAACTGTTTTTT.

The chain is built from TRBV28 and TRBJ2-7; D is possibly TRBD1 or TRBD2 (5 bases each). Trimming stripped 8 bases from V and 0 bases from J, with 11 bases between. The CDR3 length is 13 residues. The V gene's germline CDR1 is MDHEN and CDR2 SYDVKM. The CDR3 reads CASSWGSSYEQYF. The CDR3 DNA follows: TGTGCCAGCTCCTGGGGGAGCTCCTACGAGCAGTACTTC.

This rearrangement joins TRBV4-2 to TRBJ2-1, with D perhaps matching TRBD2 (5 bases). CDR1 is LGHNA, CDR2 YNFKEQ, per germline. The germline V and J ends were trimmed by 0 bases and 9 bases, with 15 bases remaining between them. The CDR3 sequence is 15 residues long. The CDR3 region is CASSQEVLVRSEQFF. CDR3 DNA sequence: TGTGCCAGCAGCCAAGAGGTACTAGTAAGAAGTGAGCAGTTCTTC.

This clone has just a few counts. The chain combines TRBV5-1 with TRBJ1-1; TRBD1 is a possible D gene (5 bases). The CDR3 consists of 13 residues. In germline, CDR1 is SGHRS, CDR2 YFSETQ. V was clipped by 5 bases and J by 4 bases, with 12 bases between them. CDR3 in DNA: TGCGCCAGCAGTGGGGACCTCTTCACTGAAGCTTTCTTT. Translation gives CASSGDLFTEAFF.

As to this clone: This sample includes further DNA sequences coding for the same CDR3. The DNA for the CDR3 is TGCGCCAGCAGCTTGGTCCCGGGATTGAACACTGAAGCTTTCTTT. It encodes CASSLVPGLNTEAFF. The chain has TRBV5-1 and TRBJ1-1; D is undetermined. This CDR3 comprises 15 residues. CDR1 is SGHRS, CDR2 YFSETQ, per germline. Trimming pared 0 bases from V and 0 bases from J, leaving 9 bases between.